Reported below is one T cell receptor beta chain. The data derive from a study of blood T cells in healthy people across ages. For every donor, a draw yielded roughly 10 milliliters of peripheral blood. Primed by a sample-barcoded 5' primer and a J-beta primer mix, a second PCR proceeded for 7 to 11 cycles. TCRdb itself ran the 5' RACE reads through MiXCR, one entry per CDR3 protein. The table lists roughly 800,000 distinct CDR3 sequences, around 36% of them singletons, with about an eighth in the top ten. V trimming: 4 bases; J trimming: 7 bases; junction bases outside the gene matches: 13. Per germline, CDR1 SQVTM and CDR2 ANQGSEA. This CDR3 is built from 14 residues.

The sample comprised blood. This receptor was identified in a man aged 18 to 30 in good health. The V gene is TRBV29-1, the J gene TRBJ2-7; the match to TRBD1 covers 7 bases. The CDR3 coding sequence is TGCAGCGTTGTAATCCAGGGGGTTAACAATGAGCAGTACTTC. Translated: CSVVIQGVNNEQYF.